One T cell receptor (beta chain) is described in this entry. The clone's antigen remains unknown. One base away there is no much larger clone; base qualities are not given. The CDR3 regions of human TCRbeta chains were analyzed by immunosequencing. As for how the authors treated the data: TCRs in the repertoires were compared against a reference library of SARS-CoV-2-specific TCRs that had been generated with the MIRA antigen-specificity platform. Breadth meant the fraction of unique TCRs that were SARS-CoV-2-associated, whereas depth meant the fraction of total T cells that were SARS-CoV-2-associated. Using the MIRA data, each spike-specific TCR was assigned both to the spike region to which the TCR was reactive and to a CD4 or CD8 class. Log10-transformed breadth and depth values were compared by one-way ANOVA with Sidak's multiple comparisons tests. TCRdb took over this immuneACCESS table, retaining in-frame rearrangements with V and J assigned. Such tables are incomplete; in checked studies, under half of the missing clones stem from an unresolved V gene, and the remainder is unexplained. The D gene and trimming were derived from the DNA, and the V and J assignments and clone size from that table. The sample yields 100,000 to 150,000 clones; about nine tenths were counted once. The biggest ten clones account for about 7% of the sample.

The sample's time point label, in plain terms: baseline before first vaccination. Vaccinee samples were obtained from the UK trials COV001 and COV002, which included a single-blind randomized controlled phase 2/3 trial of AZD1222 (ChAdOx1 nCoV-19) in healthy adults. For TCRbeta chain sequencing, PBMC samples were collected from trial participants at day 0 and at day 28 after the second dose. The trim is 0 bases for V and 0 bases for J, with a gap of 3 bases between the germline ends. Reading from cysteine to phenylalanine, the CDR3 counts 13 amino acids. Kept here is only the CDR3 DNA, which spans 39 bases and is read in frame from base 1. According to the germline V gene (reference sequence), CDR1 reads GTSNPN and CDR2 reads SVGIG. The data belong to a study of T cell responses to AZD1222 COVID-19 vaccine (dated by TCRdb to 2020 to 2023). Study-level background: AZD1222 recipients whose second dose came at about 4 weeks and those whose second dose came at about 12 weeks were combined into one group, since spike-specific TCR depth and breadth did not differ between the two schedules. A total of about 240 trial participants underwent TCR sequencing, of whom some 210 received two doses of AZD1222 and roughly 25 received two doses of the MenACWY control vaccine. Trial participants were enrolled into age subgroups of 18-55, 56-69 and 70-plus years, which contained about 150, 28 and 57 TCR-sequenced participants, respectively.

The paper as a whole reports these results and caveats: Conclusions about previously exposed vaccinees are limited, since just six AZD1222 recipients were seropositive for SARS-CoV-2 at baseline. Because no samples from the day 14 peak response were available, repertoires could be characterized only after the peak T cell response. Epitopes outside the regions mutated in the B.1.351 and B.1.1.7 variants were reportedly recognized by nearly half of the unique spike-specific TCRs. After two AZD1222 doses, both the breadth and the depth of spike-specific TCRs were significantly higher than at day 0 and than in MenACWY recipients. In the small 56-69-year group, the increase in depth fell short of significance, most likely because of low power. Participants were mostly white British and included more females than males, and it was suggested by the authors that clonal diversity may have been underestimated. CD4 TCRs associated with the vaccine covered the entire spike protein, and the dominant responses were in regions 160-218 and 743-854.

The V gene is TRBV30 and the J gene is TRBJ1-5; the D gene cannot be resolved reliably. This TCR was recovered from an adult in good health. Sequencing used peripheral blood, obtained on day 0 of AZD1222 vaccination. The CDR3 amino acid sequence is: CAWSVDSNQPQHF. The base sequence is TGTGCCTGGAGTGTAGATAGCAATCAGCCCCAGCATTTT.